The source of this TCR beta chain is a study of read filtering for tumor transcriptome and immune sequencing. Study overall: The cohort had more than 16 men and more than 11 women aged about 45 to 80, mean roughly 65 years. Findings and caveats of the study: The sorted CD138-negative fraction was a mixed bone marrow immune population, not purified T cells. RNA-seq captured clonotypes less deeply and reliably than IR-seq.

The library was built from 400 ng RNA with molecular barcoded adaptors for alpha/delta and beta/gamma chains. TCRdb analysed the reads with MiXCR anew, one entry per CDR3 protein. Among over 25,000 distinct CDR3 sequences, around 15% were seen once, and the ten largest hold about 45%. Bone marrow was sampled from every patient at the time of active disease. The CDR3 covers 14 residues. After removal of 4 bases from V and 4 bases from J, the junction contained 5 bases not matched to a gene. The V gene's germline CDR1 is SGHRS and CDR2 YFSETQ. Ten or more counts support this clonotype. The antigen is undetermined.

The J gene is TRBJ2-5, the V gene TRBV5-1; 9 positions match TRBD1. The material sequenced was a population of CD138-negative cells sorted from bone marrow. The sequence derives from a donor at least 40 years old with multiple myeloma. The DNA for the CDR3 is TGCGCCAGCAGCCGACAGGGGGAACGAGAGACCCAGTACTTC. Translation gives CASSRQGERETQYF.